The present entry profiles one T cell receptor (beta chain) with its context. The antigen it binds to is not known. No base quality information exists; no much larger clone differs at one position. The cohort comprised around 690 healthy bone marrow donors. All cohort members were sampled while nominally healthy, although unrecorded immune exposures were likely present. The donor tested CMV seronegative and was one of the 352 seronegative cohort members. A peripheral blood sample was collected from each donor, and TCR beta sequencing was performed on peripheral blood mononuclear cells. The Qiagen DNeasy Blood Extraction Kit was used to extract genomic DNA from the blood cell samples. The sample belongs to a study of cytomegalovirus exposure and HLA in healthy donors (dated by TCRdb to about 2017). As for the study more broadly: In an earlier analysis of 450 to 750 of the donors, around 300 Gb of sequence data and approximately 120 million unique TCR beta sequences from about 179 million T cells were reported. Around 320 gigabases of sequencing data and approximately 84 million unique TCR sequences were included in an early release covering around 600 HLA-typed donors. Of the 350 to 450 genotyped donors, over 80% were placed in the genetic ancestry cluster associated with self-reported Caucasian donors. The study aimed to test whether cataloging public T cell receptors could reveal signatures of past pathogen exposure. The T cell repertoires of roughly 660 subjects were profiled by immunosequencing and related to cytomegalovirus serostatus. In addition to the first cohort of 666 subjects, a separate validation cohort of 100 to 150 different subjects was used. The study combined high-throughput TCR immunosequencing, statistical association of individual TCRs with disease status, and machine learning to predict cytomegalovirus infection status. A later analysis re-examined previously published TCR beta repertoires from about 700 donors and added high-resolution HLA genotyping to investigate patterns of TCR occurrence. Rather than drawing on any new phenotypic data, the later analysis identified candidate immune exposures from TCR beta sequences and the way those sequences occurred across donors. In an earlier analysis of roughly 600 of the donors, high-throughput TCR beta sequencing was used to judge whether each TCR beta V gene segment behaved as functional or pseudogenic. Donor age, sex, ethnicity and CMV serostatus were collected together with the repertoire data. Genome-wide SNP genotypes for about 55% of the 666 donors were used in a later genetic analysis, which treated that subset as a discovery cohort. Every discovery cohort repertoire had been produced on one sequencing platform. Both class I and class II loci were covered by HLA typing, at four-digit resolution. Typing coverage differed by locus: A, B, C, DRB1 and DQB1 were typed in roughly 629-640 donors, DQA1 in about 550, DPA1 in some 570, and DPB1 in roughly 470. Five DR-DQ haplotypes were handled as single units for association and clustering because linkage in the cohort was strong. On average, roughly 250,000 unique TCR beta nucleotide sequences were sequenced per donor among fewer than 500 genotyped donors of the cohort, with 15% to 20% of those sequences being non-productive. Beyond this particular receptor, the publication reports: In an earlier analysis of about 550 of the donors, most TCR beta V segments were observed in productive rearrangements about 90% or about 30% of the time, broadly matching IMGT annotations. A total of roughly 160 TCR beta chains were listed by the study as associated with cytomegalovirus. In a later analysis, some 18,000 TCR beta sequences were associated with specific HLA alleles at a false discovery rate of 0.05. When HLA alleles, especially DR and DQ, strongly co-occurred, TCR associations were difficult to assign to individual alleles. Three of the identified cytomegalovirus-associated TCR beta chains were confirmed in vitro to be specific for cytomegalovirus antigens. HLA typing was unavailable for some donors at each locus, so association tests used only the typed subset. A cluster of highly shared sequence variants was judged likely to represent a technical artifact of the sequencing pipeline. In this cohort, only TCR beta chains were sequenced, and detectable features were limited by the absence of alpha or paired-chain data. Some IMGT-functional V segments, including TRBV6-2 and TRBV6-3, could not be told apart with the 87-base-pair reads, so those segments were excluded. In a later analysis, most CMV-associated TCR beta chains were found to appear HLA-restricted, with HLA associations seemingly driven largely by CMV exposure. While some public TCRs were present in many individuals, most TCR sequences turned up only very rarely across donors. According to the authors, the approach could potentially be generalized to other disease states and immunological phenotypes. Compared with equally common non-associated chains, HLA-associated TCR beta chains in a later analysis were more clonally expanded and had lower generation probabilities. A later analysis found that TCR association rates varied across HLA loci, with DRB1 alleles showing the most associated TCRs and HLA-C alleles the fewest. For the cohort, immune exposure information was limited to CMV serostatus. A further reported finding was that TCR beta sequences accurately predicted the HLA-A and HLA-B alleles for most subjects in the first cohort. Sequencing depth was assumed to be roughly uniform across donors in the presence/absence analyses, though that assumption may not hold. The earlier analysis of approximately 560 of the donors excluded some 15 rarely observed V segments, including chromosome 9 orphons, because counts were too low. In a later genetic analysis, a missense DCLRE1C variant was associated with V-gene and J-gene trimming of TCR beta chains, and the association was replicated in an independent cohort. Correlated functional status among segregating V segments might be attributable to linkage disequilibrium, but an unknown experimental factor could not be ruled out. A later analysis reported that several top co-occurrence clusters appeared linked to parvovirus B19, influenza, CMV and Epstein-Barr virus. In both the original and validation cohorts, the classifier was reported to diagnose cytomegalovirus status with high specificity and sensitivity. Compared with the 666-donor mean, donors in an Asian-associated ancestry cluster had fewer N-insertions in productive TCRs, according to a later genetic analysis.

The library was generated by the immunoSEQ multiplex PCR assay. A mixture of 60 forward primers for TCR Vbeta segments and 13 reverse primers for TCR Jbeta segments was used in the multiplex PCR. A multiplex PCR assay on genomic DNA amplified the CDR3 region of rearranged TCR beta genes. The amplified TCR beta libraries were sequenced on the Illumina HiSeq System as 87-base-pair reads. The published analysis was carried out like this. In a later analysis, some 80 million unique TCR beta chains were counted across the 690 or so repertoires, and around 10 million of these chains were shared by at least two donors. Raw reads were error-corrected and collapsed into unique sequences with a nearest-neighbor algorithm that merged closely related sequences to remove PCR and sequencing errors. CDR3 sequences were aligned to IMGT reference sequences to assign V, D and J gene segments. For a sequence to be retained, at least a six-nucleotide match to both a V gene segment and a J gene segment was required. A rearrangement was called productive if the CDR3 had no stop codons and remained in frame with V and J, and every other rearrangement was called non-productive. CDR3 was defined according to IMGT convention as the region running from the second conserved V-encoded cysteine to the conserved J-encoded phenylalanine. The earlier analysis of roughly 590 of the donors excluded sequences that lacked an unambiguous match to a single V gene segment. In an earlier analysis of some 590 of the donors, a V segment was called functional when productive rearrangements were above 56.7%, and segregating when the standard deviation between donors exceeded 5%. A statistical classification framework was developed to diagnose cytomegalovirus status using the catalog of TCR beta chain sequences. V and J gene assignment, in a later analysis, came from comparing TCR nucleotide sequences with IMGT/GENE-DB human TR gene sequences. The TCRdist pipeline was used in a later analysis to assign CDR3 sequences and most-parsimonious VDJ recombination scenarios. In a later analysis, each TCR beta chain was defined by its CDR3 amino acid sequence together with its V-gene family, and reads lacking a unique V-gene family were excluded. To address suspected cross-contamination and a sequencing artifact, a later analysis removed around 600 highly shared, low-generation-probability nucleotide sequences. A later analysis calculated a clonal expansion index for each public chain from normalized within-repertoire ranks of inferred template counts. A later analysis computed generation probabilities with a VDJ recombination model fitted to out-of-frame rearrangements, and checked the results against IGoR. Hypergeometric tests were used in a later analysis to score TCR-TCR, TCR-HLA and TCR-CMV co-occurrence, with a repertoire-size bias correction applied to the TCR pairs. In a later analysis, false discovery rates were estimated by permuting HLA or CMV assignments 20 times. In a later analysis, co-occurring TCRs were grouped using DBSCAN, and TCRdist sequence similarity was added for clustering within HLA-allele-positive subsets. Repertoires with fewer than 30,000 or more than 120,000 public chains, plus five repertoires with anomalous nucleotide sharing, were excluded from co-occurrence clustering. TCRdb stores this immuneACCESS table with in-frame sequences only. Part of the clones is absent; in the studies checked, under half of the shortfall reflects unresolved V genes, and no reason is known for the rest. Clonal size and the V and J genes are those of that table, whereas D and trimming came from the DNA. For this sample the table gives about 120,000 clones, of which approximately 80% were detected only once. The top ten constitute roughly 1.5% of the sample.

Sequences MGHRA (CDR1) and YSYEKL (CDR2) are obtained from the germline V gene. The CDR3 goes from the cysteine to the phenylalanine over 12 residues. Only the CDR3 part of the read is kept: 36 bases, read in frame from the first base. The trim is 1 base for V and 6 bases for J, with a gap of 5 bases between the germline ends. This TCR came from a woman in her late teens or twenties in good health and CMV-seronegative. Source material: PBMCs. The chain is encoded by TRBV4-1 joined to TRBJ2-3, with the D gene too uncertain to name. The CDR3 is CASSQVRDTQYF. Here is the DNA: TGCGCCAGCAGCCAAGTCAGGGATACGCAGTATTTT.